This entry describes one T cell receptor (beta chain). Its cognate antigen is unknown. Some clones are missing from TCRdb's copy, which holds only in-frame ones; the method was immunoSEQ multiplex PCR. The sample records some 160,000 clones, around 90% being singletons. The source of the sample is a study of cytomegalovirus exposure and HLA in healthy donors. Study details: The approximately 120 validation repertoires were reported in a later analysis to have been generated on the same platform as the roughly 700 first-cohort repertoires. Study results and caveats: Confirmation was obtained in vitro that a few CMV-associated chains are specific for CMV antigens.

Per the germline V gene, CDR1 is MGHRA and CDR2 is YSYEKL. There are 13 residues in the CDR3. V was clipped by 5 bases and J by 2 bases, with 9 bases between them. The material sequenced was PBMCs. V and J are TRBV4-1 and TRBJ1-2, with a weak D call TRBD1 (5 bases). The TCR originated in a man younger than 35 in good health and CMV-seronegative. The CDR3 reads CASSGARNYGYTF. The CDR3 coding sequence is TGCGCCAGCAGCGGGGCGCGGAACTATGGCTACACCTTC.